The TCR beta chain under discussion was sequenced for a study of OX40 agonist ivuxolimab in advanced cancers. The study, taken as a whole, reports: Expanded clones were, on average, more numerous in CD8+ T cells than in CD4+. What antigens the expanded peripheral T cells recognized was never established. CD4+ and CD8+ blood T cells expanded clonally by week 6 at 0.1 to 3.0 mg/kg.

As for this clone: The antigen is unknown.

V dropped 7 bases and J dropped 2; count of bases not matched to a gene: 2. Germline CDR1 reads SQVTM; CDR2 reads ANQGSEA. This CDR3 contains 13 residues. The table came from immunoSEQ multiplex PCR; TCRdb's copy has only in-frame clones and leaves some out. The sample holds fewer than 90,000 clones; 65% to 90% are singletons and the top ten take about 3.4%. This chain joins TRBV29-1 and TRBJ2-7; 13 bases fit TRBD2. This receptor was identified in an adult with an advanced solid tumor such as melanoma, head and neck, liver or kidney cancer. The sequences come from CD4+ or CD8+ T cells sorted from blood, collected in a trial of the OX40 agonist ivuxolimab. CDR3 in DNA: TGCAGCGCTGGGACTAGCGGGACCTACGAGCAGTACTTC. Translated, it gives CSAGTSGTYEQYF.